These T cell receptor beta chains were read from a single sample in a study of blood T cell repertoires in COVID-19. The repertoire was sequenced with immunoSEQ multiplex PCR; TCRdb's copy has only in-frame clones and lacks some. The top ten hold more than 4% of the sample, which has around 200,000 clones, 75% to 90% seen once. The source material was PBMCs or T cells enriched from blood (not recorded which). The receptors were sampled from a woman younger than 45 who had been exposed to COVID-19. CDR3s include the opening cysteine and the closing phenylalanine or tryptophan. Each record gives: clone size, J gene, D gene, V gene, CDR3 DNA, CDR3 protein. D genes are given only for firm matches. Clone sizes are given selectively: once, few, many, or a class where the clone is expanded.

size: once; J: TRBJ1-1; D: .; V: TRBV3-1/TRBV3-2; DNA: TGTGCCAGCAGCTATCACACAGGTAACACTGAAGCTTTCTTT; CDR3: CASSYHTGNTEAFF
size: .; J: TRBJ1-4; D: .; V: TRBV19; DNA: TGTGCCAGTAGTATAGGGGTGGGACATGGTAAAAAACTGTTTTTT; CDR3: CASSIGVGHGKKLFF
size: .; J: TRBJ1-1; D: .; V: TRBV18; DNA: TGTGCCAGCTCACCGGGCGGGAGGACGGGTAGCGGCACTGAAGCTTTCTTT; CDR3: CASSPGGRTGSGTEAFF
size: .; J: TRBJ2-7; D: .; V: TRBV6-5; DNA: TGTGCCAGCAGAATAGCAGCCGGGAACTCCTACGAGCAGTACTTC; CDR3: CASRIAAGNSYEQYF
size: .; J: TRBJ2-2; D: .; V: TRBV3-1/TRBV3-2; DNA: TGTGCCAGCAGCCAAGTATCAGATTACACCGGGGAGCTGTTTTTT; CDR3: CASSQVSDYTGELFF
size: once; J: TRBJ2-1; D: TRBD2; V: TRBV18; DNA: TGTGCCAGCTCACCGGGGCTGGGGGGGATCTACAATGAGCAGTTCTTC; CDR3: CASSPGLGGIYNEQFF
size: .; J: TRBJ2-3; D: .; V: TRBV18; DNA: TGTGCCAGCTCACTTGGAAGCGGAACTAGCACAGATACGCAGTATTTT; CDR3: CASSLGSGTSTDTQYF
size: .; J: TRBJ2-3; D: TRBD2; V: TRBV5-1; DNA: TGCGCCAGCAGCCTGGGACTAGCCCCCACAGATACGCAGTATTTT; CDR3: CASSLGLAPTDTQYF
size: .; J: TRBJ2-7; D: .; V: TRBV2; DNA: TGTGCCAGCGTCCCAGTCTACGAGCAGTACTTC; CDR3: CASVPVYEQYF
size: few; J: TRBJ1-6; D: .; V: TRBV30; DNA: TGTGCCTGGAGTTACCCCAGGGGCTCCTATAATTCACCCCTCCACTTT; CDR3: CAWSYPRGSYNSPLHF
size: .; J: TRBJ1-6; D: .; V: TRBV11-2; DNA: TGTGCCAGCAGTTTCGGGAGCTCCTATAATTCACCCCTCCACTTT; CDR3: CASSFGSSYNSPLHF
size: .; J: TRBJ1-3; D: .; V: TRBV27; DNA: TGTGCCAGCAGTTTACTCCCTGTAGAGGGAAACACCATATATTTT; CDR3: CASSLLPVEGNTIYF
size: .; J: TRBJ2-7; D: .; V: TRBV6-6; DNA: TGTGCCACCCGGGGAGGCCAAATCGCATCCTACGAGCAGTACTTC; CDR3: CATRGGQIASYEQYF
size: .; J: TRBJ2-7; D: .; V: TRBV24-1; DNA: TGTGCCACCTGTAATCAGCAGTACTTC; CDR3: CATCNQQYF
size: .; J: TRBJ1-6; D: .; V: TRBV5-1; DNA: TGCGCCAGCAGCTTGAGGGGTGCCTATGATTCACCCCTCCACTTT; CDR3: CASSLRGAYDSPLHF
size: once; J: TRBJ2-7; D: TRBD1; V: TRBV7-8; DNA: TGTGCCAGCAGGAGAGGACAGGCGAGCTCCTACGAGCAGTACTTC; CDR3: CASRRGQASSYEQYF
size: once; J: TRBJ1-2; D: TRBD1; V: TRBV5-1; DNA: TGCGCCAGCAGCCGGACAGGGGGCGCCGGGGGTGGCTACACCTTC; CDR3: CASSRTGGAGGGYTF
size: .; J: TRBJ1-5; D: .; V: TRBV19; DNA: TGTGCCAGTAGCTCCCAGGGTGGGGTCAATCAGCCCCAGCATTTT; CDR3: CASSSQGGVNQPQHF
size: .; J: TRBJ1-2; D: TRBD1; V: TRBV2; DNA: TGTGCCACCCAGGGGGCTTATGGCTACACCTTC; CDR3: CATQGAYGYTF
size: .; J: TRBJ2-1; D: TRBD1; V: TRBV24-1; DNA: TGTGCCACCAGTGCCCCGGGGACAGGGCACTACAATGAGCAGTTCTTC; CDR3: CATSAPGTGHYNEQFF
size: .; J: TRBJ1-5; D: TRBD1; V: TRBV24-1; DNA: TGTGCCACCAGTGACAGCCGGTCATTTACCGGGACAGGGAGCGGTCAGCCCCAGCATTTT; CDR3: CATSDSRSFTGTGSGQPQHF
size: .; J: TRBJ1-1; D: .; V: TRBV7-8; DNA: TGTGCCAGCAGCTTAGAAAGTTATGACCGGGGGACTGAAGCTTTCTTT; CDR3: CASSLESYDRGTEAFF
size: .; J: TRBJ1-2; D: .; V: TRBV11-2; DNA: TGTGCCAGCAGCCCGTCGACAGCATATGGCTACACCTTC; CDR3: CASSPSTAYGYTF
size: .; J: TRBJ2-2; D: .; V: TRBV30; DNA: TGTGCCTGGACGGGACACAGCACCGGGGAGCTGTTTTTT; CDR3: CAWTGHSTGELFF
size: .; J: TRBJ2-7; D: TRBD2; V: TRBV3-1/TRBV3-2; DNA: TGTGCCAGCAGCCAGGGGGAAGCGGGGGGAAGAAAGTACTTC; CDR3: CASSQGEAGGRKYF
size: .; J: TRBJ1-1; D: .; V: TRBV25-1; DNA: TGTGCCAGCAGGGGTCCGGGGACTGAAGCTTTCTTT; CDR3: CASRGPGTEAFF
size: .; J: TRBJ1-1; D: TRBD1; V: TRBV27; DNA: TGTGCCAGCGGACAGGCTGCGAACACTGAAGCTTTCTTT; CDR3: CASGQAANTEAFF
size: .; J: TRBJ2-2; D: TRBD2; V: TRBV3-1/TRBV3-2; DNA: TGTGCCAGCAGCCCCGCTAGCGGGGGGGCTCCGGGGGAGCTGTTTTTT; CDR3: CASSPASGGAPGELFF
size: few; J: TRBJ2-5; D: .; V: TRBV19; DNA: TGTGCCAGTAGTATCCAGAGAGGTGAGGAGACCCAGTACTTC; CDR3: CASSIQRGEETQYF
size: .; J: TRBJ1-2; D: .; V: TRBV12-3/TRBV12-4; DNA: TGTGCCAGCAGTAAACAGGGTTACGGCTACACCTTC; CDR3: CASSKQGYGYTF